This TCR beta chain was identified during a study of chemoradiotherapy in HPV16-positive cancers. Study in general: Functional T-cell assays on two HPV16-positive patients' cells defined candidate HPV-specific clones and common TCR motifs.

Germline V gene sequence: CDR1 SEHNR, CDR2 FQNEAQ (reference sequence). This CDR3 has 15 residues. V lost 1 base, J lost 3 bases, and 9 bases lay in between. Sequencing was performed with immunoSEQ multiplex PCR; in TCRdb, only in-frame clones are kept and a portion is missing. The top ten clones hold under 20% of a sample with 5,000 to 6,500 clones, about 78% of them seen once. Repeated repertoire sampling spanned the course of chemoradiotherapy. The V and J genes are TRBV7-9 and TRBJ2-2; possible D gene TRBD2, 6 bases. The receptor comes from a human donor with HPV-associated anogenital cancer. The material was obtained from a patient who underwent chemoradiotherapy. CDR3 DNA: TGTGCCAGCAGCTTAGGCGGGACCTACACCGGGGAGCTGTTTTTT. Protein sequence: CASSLGGTYTGELFF.